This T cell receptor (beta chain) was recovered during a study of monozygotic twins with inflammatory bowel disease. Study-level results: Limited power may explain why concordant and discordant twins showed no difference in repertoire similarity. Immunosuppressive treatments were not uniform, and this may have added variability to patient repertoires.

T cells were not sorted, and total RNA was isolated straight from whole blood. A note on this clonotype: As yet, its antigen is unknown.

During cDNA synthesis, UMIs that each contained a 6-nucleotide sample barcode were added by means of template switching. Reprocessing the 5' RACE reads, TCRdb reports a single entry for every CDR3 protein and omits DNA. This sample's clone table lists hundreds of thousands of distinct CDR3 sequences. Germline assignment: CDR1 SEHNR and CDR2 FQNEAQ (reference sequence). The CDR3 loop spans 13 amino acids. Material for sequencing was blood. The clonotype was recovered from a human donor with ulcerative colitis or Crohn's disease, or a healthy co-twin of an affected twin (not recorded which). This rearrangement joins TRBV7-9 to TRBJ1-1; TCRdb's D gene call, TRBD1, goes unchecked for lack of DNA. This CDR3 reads CASSSSGRLEAFF.